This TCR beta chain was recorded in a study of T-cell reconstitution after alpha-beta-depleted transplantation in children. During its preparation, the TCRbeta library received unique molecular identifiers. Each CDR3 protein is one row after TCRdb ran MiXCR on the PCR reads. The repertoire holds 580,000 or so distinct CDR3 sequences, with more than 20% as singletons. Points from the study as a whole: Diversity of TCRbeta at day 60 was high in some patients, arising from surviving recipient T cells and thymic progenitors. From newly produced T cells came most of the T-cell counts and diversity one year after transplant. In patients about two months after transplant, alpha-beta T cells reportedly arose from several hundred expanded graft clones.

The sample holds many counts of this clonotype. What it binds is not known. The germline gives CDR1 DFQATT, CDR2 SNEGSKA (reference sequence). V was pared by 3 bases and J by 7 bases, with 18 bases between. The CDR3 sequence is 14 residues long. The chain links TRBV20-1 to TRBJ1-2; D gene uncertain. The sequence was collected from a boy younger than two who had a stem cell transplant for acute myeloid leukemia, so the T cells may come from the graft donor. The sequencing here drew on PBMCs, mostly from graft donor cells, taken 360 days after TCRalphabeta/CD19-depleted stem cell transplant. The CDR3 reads CSARAVVWGSGYTF. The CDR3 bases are TGCAGTGCTAGGGCAGTCGTTTGGGGTTCTGGCTACACCTTC.